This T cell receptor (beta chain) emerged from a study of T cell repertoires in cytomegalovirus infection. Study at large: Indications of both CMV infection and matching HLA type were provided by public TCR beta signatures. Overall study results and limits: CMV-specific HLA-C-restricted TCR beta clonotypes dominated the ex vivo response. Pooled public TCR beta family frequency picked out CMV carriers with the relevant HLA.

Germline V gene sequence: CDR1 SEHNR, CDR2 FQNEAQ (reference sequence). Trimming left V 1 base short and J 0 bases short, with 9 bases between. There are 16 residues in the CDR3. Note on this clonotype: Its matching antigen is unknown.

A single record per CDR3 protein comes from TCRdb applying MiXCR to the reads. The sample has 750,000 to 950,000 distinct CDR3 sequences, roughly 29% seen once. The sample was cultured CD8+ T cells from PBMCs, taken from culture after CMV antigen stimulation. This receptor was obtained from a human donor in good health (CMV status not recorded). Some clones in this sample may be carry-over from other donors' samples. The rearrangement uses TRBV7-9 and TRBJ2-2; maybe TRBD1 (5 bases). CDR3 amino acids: CASSLGQSANTGELFF. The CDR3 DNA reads TGTGCCAGCAGCTTAGGACAGAGCGCGAACACCGGGGAGCTGTTTTTT.